The 20 T cell receptor beta chains presented below share a single source sample, sequenced in a study of CD8 T cells in ankylosing spondylitis. Study outcomes and limitations: In ankylosing spondylitis blood, a motif of roughly 8 highly homologous TCR beta variants appeared characteristic.

A single record per CDR3 protein comes from TCRdb applying MiXCR to the 5' RACE reads. The sample has over 450,000 distinct CDR3 sequences, more than 9.5% seen once. The antigens for these receptors are not known. Sequenced sample: blood, either unsorted or a sorted T cell fraction (not recorded which). These receptors were collected from a male donor with ankylosing spondylitis.

The chain has TRBV5-1 and TRBJ2-7; D remains unclear. This CDR3 comprises 12 residues. V lost 0 bases to trimming and J lost 7 bases, with 8 bases between them. Germline V gene sequence: CDR1 SGHRS, CDR2 YFSETQ. CDR3 nucleotide sequence: TGCGCCAGCAGCTTGGCCTCGGAGGAGCAGTACTTC. This encodes CASSLASEEQYF. The full variable domain, with the rest looked up from reference TRBV5-1 and TRBJ2-7, is KAGVTQTPRYLIKTRGQQVTLSCSPISGHRSVSWYQQTPGQGLQFLFEYFSETQRNKGNFPGRFSGRQFSNSRSEMNVSTLELGDSALYLCASSLASEEQYFGPGTRLTVT.

This clonotype was counted only a few times. This chain links TRBV19 with TRBJ1-1, with D unclear. V dropped 3 bases and J dropped 6 bases, with 14 bases sitting between them. The CDR3 sequence is 14 residues long. CDR1 LNHDA and CDR2 SQIVND come from the germline V gene (reference sequence). The DNA of the CDR3 is TGTGCCAGTAGTATTGGACGGGTAGGCGCTGAAGCTTTCTTT. It specifies CASSIGRVGAEAFF.

This clonotype was detected many times. The genes are TRBV12-3 or TRBV12-4 and TRBJ1-3; D perhaps matches TRBD1 (6 bases). The ends were cut back, 11 bases at V and 0 bases at J, with 8 bases in the middle. The CDR3 runs 12 residues. Written as DNA, the CDR3 is TGTGCCTCGGGGGCCTCTGGAAACACCATATATTTT. Translation: CASGASGNTIYF.

The V and J genes are TRBV6-2 or TRBV6-3 and TRBJ2-7; the D is unclear. The CDR3 sequence is 14 residues long. Germline V gives CDR1 MNHEY, CDR2 SVGEGT. The V end was cut by 2 bases, the J end by 0 bases, with 8 bases between. The CDR3 loop is CASSYDVYSYEQYF. The CDR3 DNA is TGTGCCAGCAGTTACGACGTGTACTCCTACGAGCAGTACTTC.

This clonotype appeared a few times. V is TRBV6-1 and J is TRBJ2-1; possible D gene TRBD2, 6 bases. Germline assignment: CDR1 MNHNS and CDR2 SASEGT. V lost 6 bases, J lost 0 bases, and 12 bases lay in between. The CDR3 runs to 15 residues. In nucleotides, the CDR3 is TGTGCCAGCAGGCTAGCGCTTGTCTCCTACAATGAGCAGTTCTTC. Its protein product is CASRLALVSYNEQFF.

J is TRBJ1-1 and V is TRBV20-1; D unresolved. The CDR3 has 13 amino acids. Per germline, CDR1 DFQATT and CDR2 SNEGSKA (reference sequence). V lost 1 base and J lost 4, with 10 bases in between. The CDR3 region is CSARVPWGTEAFF. The CDR3 DNA reads TGCAGTGCTAGAGTTCCATGGGGCACTGAAGCTTTCTTT.

This clonotype was found a few times. V usage is TRBV18 and J usage is TRBJ2-1, with D tentatively TRBD1 (6 bases). Trimming took off 4 bases at V and 6 bases at J, with 13 bases between the two ends. The CDR3 is 14 residues long. CDR1 is KGHSH and CDR2 is LQKENI in the germline V gene. The CDR3 DNA is TGTGCCAGCTCACTGGGACACATGGGCAATGAGCAGTTCTTC. Encoded protein: CASSLGHMGNEQFF.

V is TRBV6-2 or TRBV6-3 and J is TRBJ1-5; D is ambiguous. With 4 bases removed from V and 4 bases from J, the gap between germline ends came to 14 bases. The CDR3 sequence is 15 residues long. The germline gives CDR1 MNHEY, CDR2 SVGEGT. The CDR3 DNA reads as TGTGCCAGCAGTTCGGCAGGCATATGGAATCAGCCCCAGCATTTT. The encoded protein is CASSSAGIWNQPQHF.

This clonotype was observed a single time. The chain couples TRBV3-1 to TRBJ2-1; tentative D call: TRBD2 (5 bases). In germline, CDR1 is LGHDT, CDR2 YNNKEL (reference sequence). The V and J ends lost 1 base and 10 bases respectively, with 11 bases between them. The CDR3 has 13 residues. CDR3 residues: CASSQGGYTEQFF. The CDR3 DNA is TGTGCCAGCAGCCAAGGCGGGTATACCGAGCAGTTCTTC.

This clonotype came up many times. The genes are TRBV5-1 and TRBJ2-1; 7 nucleotides line up with TRBD2. CDR1 is SGHRS, CDR2 YFSETQ, per germline. V gave up 4 bases and J gave up 7 bases; unmatched junction bases: 8. The CDR3 runs to 14 residues. The CDR3 bases are TGCGCCAGCAGCGCCTGGGACTATCGGAATGAGCAGTTCTTC. Protein product: CASSAWDYRNEQFF.

The chain couples TRBV29-1 to TRBJ1-1; TRBD1 matches 7 bases. The CDR3 runs to 13 residues. Germline CDR1 and CDR2: SQVTM and ANQGSEA. J lost 1 base, V lost 4 bases, and 3 bases had no gene match. CDR3: CSVARDRNTEAFF. The CDR3 nucleotides are TGCAGCGTTGCCCGGGACAGGAACACTGAAGCTTTCTTT.

The chain links TRBV7-7 to TRBJ2-5; D unclear. V was clipped by 5 bases and J by 2 bases, with 9 bases between them. The CDR3 spans 13 residues. Per the germline V gene, CDR1 is SSHAT and CDR2 is FNYEAQ (reference sequence). The CDR3: CASSLDHQETQYF. The CDR3 DNA sequence: TGTGCCAGCAGCCTAGACCATCAAGAGACCCAGTACTTC.

Only a few counts were recorded for this clonotype. The rearrangement uses TRBV2 and TRBJ2-1; no reliable D call. The germline V gene encodes CDR1 SNHLY and CDR2 FYNNEI. The V gene lost 8 bases and the J gene lost 4 bases, with 9 bases spanning the gap. The CDR3 length is 12 residues. CDR3 sequence: CASEDPYNEQFF. The CDR3 nucleotides read TGTGCCAGCGAGGACCCTTACAATGAGCAGTTCTTC.

This clonotype came up a few times. This sequence joins TRBV5-5 and TRBJ2-1; D is undetermined. The CDR3 spans 13 residues. Trimming shortened V by 2 bases and J by 12 bases, and 15 bases separated the two germline ends. Germline-derived CDR1 and CDR2 are SGHKS and YYEKEE (reference sequence). The CDR3 coding sequence is TGTGCCAGCAGCTTCTTAACCGGGCCTGGGCAGTTCTTC. Translating it yields CASSFLTGPGQFF.

This clonotype showed up just a few times. The V and J genes are TRBV5-1 and TRBJ2-7; D may be TRBD1 or TRBD2 (6 bases each). Per the germline V gene, CDR1 is SGHRS and CDR2 is YFSETQ. The CDR3 sequence is 13 residues long. With 3 bases removed from V and 7 bases from J, the gap between germline ends came to 14 bases. CDR3 amino acids: CASSWDGGSEQYV. The CDR3 DNA is TGCGCCAGCAGCTGGGACGGGGGCAGTGAGCAGTACGTC.

This clonotype was picked up many times. The chain combines TRBV12-3 or TRBV12-4 with TRBJ1-4; no clear D. The CDR3 is 15 amino acids. V lost 3 bases, J lost 3 bases, and 11 bases lay in between. The CDR3 loop reads CASSFTGSPNEKLFF. DNA for the CDR3: TGTGCCAGCAGTTTTACCGGTAGCCCTAATGAAAAACTGTTTTTT.

V usage is TRBV5-1 and J usage is TRBJ2-2, with no clear D. CDR1 and CDR2 (germline): SGHRS, YFSETQ. V was trimmed by 0 bases and J by 1 base, leaving 7 bases between them. This CDR3 spans 15 amino acids. The CDR3 DNA sequence: TGCGCCAGCAGCTTGGCCCCAGGGAACACCGGGGAGCTGTTTTTT. Translation gives CASSLAPGNTGELFF.

This clonotype came up many times. The gene calls are TRBV4-2 and TRBJ2-7; 8 bases align to TRBD1. The germline CDR1 and CDR2 sequences are LGHNA and YNFKEQ. The CDR3 is 15 residues long. V shed 0 bases, J shed 2 bases, and the junction held 3 bases outside the gene matches. The CDR3 DNA reads TGTGCCAGCAGCCAAGATGACAGGGGCGCCTACGAGCAGTACTTC. As protein: CASSQDDRGAYEQYF.

In its sample, this clonotype was seen many times. This sequence joins TRBV11-2 and TRBJ2-3; D possibly corresponds to TRBD2 (5 bases). The length of the CDR3 is 14 residues. In germline, CDR1 is SGHAT, CDR2 FQNNGV. V lost 2 bases to trimming and J lost 4 bases, with 10 bases between them. The CDR3 is CASSLTSNSDTQYF. CDR3 coding DNA: TGTGCCAGCAGCTTAACTAGTAATTCAGATACGCAGTATTTT.

This clonotype was counted between two and nine times. The chain joins TRBV6-1 to TRBJ1-2; D ambiguous. V dropped 6 bases and J dropped 4 bases, with 27 bases sitting between them. The germline V gene encodes CDR1 MNHNS and CDR2 SASEGT. The CDR3 consists of 18 residues. Written as DNA, the CDR3 is TGTGCCAGCAGCCCCAGAAGGGAAACTATTTACTGGGGCTATGGCTACACCTTC. Encoded protein: CASSPRRETIYWGYGYTF.